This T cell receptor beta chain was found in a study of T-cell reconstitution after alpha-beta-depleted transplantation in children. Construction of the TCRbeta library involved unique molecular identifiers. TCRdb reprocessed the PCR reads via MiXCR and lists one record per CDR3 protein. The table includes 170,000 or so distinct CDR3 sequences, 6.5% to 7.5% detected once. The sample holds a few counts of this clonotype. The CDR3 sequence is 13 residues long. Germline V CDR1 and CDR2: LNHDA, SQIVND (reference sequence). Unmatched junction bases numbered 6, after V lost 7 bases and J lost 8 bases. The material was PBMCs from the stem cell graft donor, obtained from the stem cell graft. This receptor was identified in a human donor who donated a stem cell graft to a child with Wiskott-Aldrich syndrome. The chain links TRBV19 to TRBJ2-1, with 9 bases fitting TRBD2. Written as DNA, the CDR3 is TGTGCCAGTAAGGCGGGAGGGCCCTATGAGCAGTTCTTC. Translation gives CASKAGGPYEQFF.